The 31 T cell receptor beta chains given below trace back to one sample, sequenced in a study of PD-L1 blockade in urothelial cancer. Clones were read by immunoSEQ multiplex PCR, and TCRdb kept only the in-frame ones, dropping some. The data hold 41,000 or so clones, with 82% observed a single time. The sequencing used PBMCs, collected around atezolizumab (anti-PD-L1) treatment. These receptors were obtained from a man in his fifties or sixties with urothelial cancer.

V is TRBV5-1 and J is TRBJ2-2; 7 bases align to TRBD1. Germline V lookup: CDR1 SGHRS, CDR2 YFSETQ. The V and J ends lost 0 bases and 7 bases, in that order; junction bases with no gene match: 6. The CDR3 is 15 residues long. The CDR3 region is CASSLDRGQNGELFF. Written as DNA, the CDR3 is TGCGCCAGCAGCTTGGATAGGGGGCAGAACGGGGAGCTGTTTTTT.

The rearrangement links TRBV28 to TRBJ2-7; TRBD1 matches 8 bases. The V gene end was trimmed by 3 bases and the J gene end by 0 bases; junction bases not matched to a gene: 13. Germline V gene sequence: CDR1 MDHEN, CDR2 SYDVKM. The CDR3 is 18 amino acids. The CDR3 here is CASSFSYRDRKASYEQYF. The CDR3 coding sequence is TGTGCCAGCAGTTTTTCCTACCGGGACAGGAAGGCCTCCTACGAGCAGTACTTC.

The rearrangement joins TRBV2 to TRBJ1-2, with a possible D match to TRBD1 (6 bases). The germline CDR1 and CDR2 sequences are SNHLY and FYNNEI. V lost 6 bases and J 3 bases, leaving 14 bases between the germline ends. The CDR3 contains 14 residues. CDR3 loop: CASRNQGNDYGYTF. The CDR3 DNA is TGTGCCAGCAGAAACCAGGGGAATGACTATGGCTACACCTTC.

The rearrangement joins TRBV5-4 to TRBJ1-3; D is perhaps TRBD1 (6 bases). The CDR3 is made up of 15 amino acids. V dropped 1 base and J dropped 2 bases, with 10 bases sitting between them. CDR1 and CDR2 from the germline V gene are SGHNT and YYREEE (reference sequence). The CDR3 DNA reads as TGTGCCAGCAGCTTGATGACAGGAACTGGAAACACCATATATTTT. Translated: CASSLMTGTGNTIYF.

CDR3 region: CASSSTGLNTGELFF. CDR3 in DNA: TGTGCCAGCAGCTCGACAGGGTTGAACACCGGGGAGCTGTTTTTT. The V gene is TRBV7-2, the J gene TRBJ2-2; 7 positions match TRBD1. Germline V gene sequence: CDR1 SGHTA, CDR2 FQGNSA. This CDR3 comprises 15 residues. The ends lost 4 bases at V and 1 base at J; junction bases unmatched: 3.

The V call is TRBV6-1, the J call TRBJ2-7; 8 positions match TRBD1. Germline-derived CDR1 and CDR2 are MNHNS and SASEGT. This CDR3 has 15 residues. V was clipped by 0 bases and J by 3 bases; unmatched bases: 4. CDR3 amino acids: CASSEAQGASYEQYF. In nucleotides, the CDR3 is TGTGCCAGCAGTGAAGCGCAGGGGGCGAGCTACGAGCAGTACTTC.

This clone was observed once. V is TRBV2 and J is TRBJ1-5; D is unresolved. Per the germline V gene, CDR1 is SNHLY and CDR2 is FYNNEI. Trimming left V 6 bases short and J 5 bases short, with 11 bases between. The CDR3 length is 13 residues. The DNA for the CDR3 is TGTGCCAGCAGCAGCCAGGTTGATCAGCCCCAGCATTTT. Translated: CASSSQVDQPQHF.

The chain joins TRBV6-1 to TRBJ2-1; 11 bases match TRBD1. Trimming at V came to 6 bases and at J to 8 bases, leaving 6 bases not matched to a gene. The V gene's germline CDR1 is MNHNS and CDR2 SASEGT. The CDR3 loop spans 14 amino acids. CDR3 in DNA: TGTGCCAGCAGGGGGACAGGGGGTATCTATGAGCAGTTCTTC. Its protein is CASRGTGGIYEQFF.

The V call is TRBV7-2, the J call TRBJ2-5; TRBD2 matches at 16 bases. Germline trimming cut 4 bases from V and 2 bases from J; bases unmatched to any gene: 10. CDR3 length: 19 amino acids. Germline loops: CDR1 SGHTA, CDR2 FQGNSA. CDR3 sequence: CASSSRSGLAGGTQETQYF. The DNA for the CDR3 is TGTGCCAGCAGCTCGCGCTCGGGACTAGCGGGGGGGACGCAAGAGACCCAGTACTTC.

This rearrangement joins TRBV5-1 to TRBJ2-7, with D tentatively TRBD2 (6 bases). The germline V and J ends were trimmed by 1 base and 6 bases, with 14 bases remaining between them. The CDR3 length is 14 residues. Germline V gives CDR1 SGHRS, CDR2 YFSETQ. The CDR3 region has the DNA TGCGCCAGCAGCTTGAGTGGCCGCGGGATCGAGCAGTACTTC. It encodes CASSLSGRGIEQYF.

The rearrangement links TRBV4-1 to TRBJ2-1; 8 nucleotides align to TRBD2. CDR3 length: 15 amino acids. Germline CDR1 MGHRA, CDR2 YSYEKL. Trimming removed 0 bases from V and 11 bases from J; junction bases left unmatched: 9. In DNA form, the CDR3 reads TGCGCCAGCAGCCAAGATTTTCGGGGGGGACCTAAGCAGTTCTTC. Translated, it gives CASSQDFRGGPKQFF.

The chain's CDR3 is CASSLEGTGAFEQYF. The CDR3 nucleotides are TGTGCCAGCAGCTTAGAAGGGACAGGGGCCTTCGAGCAGTACTTC. The V call is TRBV7-8, the J call TRBJ2-7, with TRBD1 identical over 10 bases. Germline-derived CDR1 and CDR2 are SGHVS and FQNEAQ. This CDR3 has 15 amino acids. Unmatched junction bases numbered 6, after V lost 1 base and J lost 6 bases.

The chain links TRBV2 to TRBJ2-7; the D gene is possibly TRBD1 (5 bases). The V and J ends lost 6 bases and 6 bases respectively, with 12 bases between them. The CDR3 consists of 12 residues. Germline V gene lookup returns CDR1 SNHLY and CDR2 FYNNEI. The DNA of the CDR3 is TGTGCCAGCAGACAGGACGGAGCCGAGCAGTACTTC. It encodes CASRQDGAEQYF.

This clone has only one observation. The chain links TRBV15 to TRBJ2-6; TRBD1 is a possible D gene (6 bases). Trimming shortened V by 2 bases and J by 4 bases, and 9 bases separated the two germline ends. Germline V gene sequence: CDR1 LNHNV, CDR2 YYDKDF (reference sequence). The CDR3 contains 15 residues. Here the CDR3 DNA reads TGTGCCACCAGCAGACAGGGGATCGGGGCCAACGTCCTGACTTTC. Protein product: CATSRQGIGANVLTF.

This chain links TRBV5-1 with TRBJ2-2; TRBD2 aligns across 9 bases. Germline assignment: CDR1 SGHRS and CDR2 YFSETQ. Unmatched junction bases numbered 4, after V lost 5 bases and J lost 2 bases. CDR3 length equals 15 residues. DNA for the CDR3: TGCGCCAGCAGTCCGGGACTAGCCAACACCGGGGAGCTGTTTTTT. Translation gives CASSPGLANTGELFF.

The chain carries TRBV28 and TRBJ1-3; 7 bases line up with TRBD1. Germline V lookup: CDR1 MDHEN, CDR2 SYDVKM. CDR3 length: 16 residues. J lost 0 bases, V lost 8 bases, and 10 bases had no gene match. CDR3 nucleotides: TGTGCCAGCGAACCCCTTGACAGGGCCTCTGGAAACACCATATATTTT. Translation: CASEPLDRASGNTIYF.

The rearrangement joins TRBV7-8 to TRBJ1-5, with TRBD1 matching over 8 bases. Looked up from germline, CDR1 is SGHVS and CDR2 is FQNEAQ. This CDR3 has 14 residues. V gave up 5 bases and J gave up 7 bases; unmatched junction bases: 7. CDR3: CASSPSGGEQPQHF. The CDR3 bases are TGTGCCAGCAGCCCATCAGGGGGCGAGCAGCCCCAGCATTTT.

The chain combines TRBV7-6 with TRBJ2-3; D call uncertain. This CDR3 has 13 amino acids. CDR1 is SGHVS, CDR2 FNYEAQ, per germline. The V and J ends lost 5 bases and 5 bases respectively, with 11 bases between them. The CDR3 DNA is TGTGCCAGCAGCATTTTGGCTGGAGATACGCAGTATTTT. As protein: CASSILAGDTQYF.

The table lists this clone with a few counts. The chain combines TRBV29-1 with TRBJ1-4; tentative D call: TRBD1 (6 bases). The germline CDR1 and CDR2 sequences are SQVTM and ANQGSEA. V was cut by 6 bases and J by 9 bases, with 11 bases left in between. The CDR3 extends over 11 amino acids. CDR3 sequence (DNA): TGCAGCGTACGGACAGACCAAAAACTGTTTTTT. Residues: CSVRTDQKLFF.

V usage is TRBV2 and J usage is TRBJ2-6; weak D call: TRBD1 (5 bases). CDR3 length: 16 amino acids. CDR1 SNHLY and CDR2 FYNNEI come from the germline V gene. V was cut by 6 bases and J by 3 bases, with 15 bases left in between. DNA for the CDR3: TGTGCCAGCAGACGGCAGGGTGGTGGTGGGGCCAACGTCCTGACTTTC. Translating gives CASRRQGGGGANVLTF.

The chain combines TRBV5-1 with TRBJ1-6; 8 bases map to TRBD1. The J segment lost 10 bases and the V segment lost 4 bases, leaving 10 bases of the junction unmatched. Germline V gene sequence: CDR1 SGHRS, CDR2 YFSETQ. CDR3 length: 15 residues. The CDR3 loop reads CASSPVGTGDSPLHF. CDR3 DNA sequence: TGCGCCAGCAGCCCCGTCGGGACAGGCGACTCACCCCTCCACTTT.

In DNA, the CDR3 is TGTGCCAGCAGTTTAGGGGGGGCAGATACGCAGTATTTT. It yields the protein CASSLGGADTQYF. This chain uses TRBV28 with TRBJ2-3; 7 bases fit TRBD2. Trimming took 2 bases from V and 4 from J; bases not matched to a gene: 0. The CDR3 extends over 13 amino acids. Per germline, CDR1 MDHEN and CDR2 SYDVKM.

The chain couples TRBV28 to TRBJ1-2; no clear D gene. CDR1 is MDHEN and CDR2 is SYDVKM in the germline V gene. The CDR3 has 12 residues. The ends were cut back, 6 bases at V and 8 bases at J, with 13 bases in the middle. The CDR3 coding sequence is TGTGCCAGCAGCAAACTAGGAAGGGGCTACACCTTC. It encodes CASSKLGRGYTF.

The chain links TRBV11-1 to TRBJ2-3; 12 nucleotides align to TRBD1. The V gene end was trimmed by 5 bases and the J gene end by 6 bases; junction bases not matched to a gene: 9. Germline V gene sequence: CDR1 SGHAT, CDR2 FQDESV (reference sequence). The CDR3 spans 16 residues. CDR3 sequence (DNA): TGTGCCAGCAGCCCCCGGGACAGGGGGCGCGACGATACGCAGTATTTT. It specifies CASSPRDRGRDDTQYF.

This sequence joins TRBV7-9 and TRBJ2-7, with D tentatively TRBD1 (6 bases). The CDR3 spans 15 residues. V was trimmed by 5 bases and J by 2 bases, leaving 16 bases between them. The germline gives CDR1 SEHNR, CDR2 FQNEAQ (reference sequence). The CDR3 spells CASSAGVTGTYEQYF. Here the CDR3 DNA reads TGTGCCAGCAGCGCAGGGGTTACAGGGACCTACGAGCAGTACTTC.

The chain couples TRBV30 to TRBJ1-2; TRBD1 matches 7 bases. Germline trimming cut 6 bases from V and 8 bases from J; bases unmatched to any gene: 6. The germline V gene has CDR1 GTSNPN and CDR2 SVGIG (reference sequence). This CDR3 is built from 11 residues. This chain's CDR3 is CACPGQAGYTF. For the CDR3, the DNA is TGTGCCTGCCCAGGACAGGCCGGCTACACCTTC.

This clone occurred once. V gene TRBV7-9 combines with J gene TRBJ2-6; the D gene is possibly TRBD2 (5 bases). V lost 9 bases, J lost 2 bases, and 11 bases lay in between. The CDR3 has 14 residues. CDR1 and CDR2 (germline): SEHNR, FQNEAQ (reference sequence). CDR3 in DNA: TGTGCCAGTTCGGGGTTTACTGGGGCCAACGTCCTGACTTTC. Translating gives CASSGFTGANVLTF.

The chain has TRBV6-1 and TRBJ1-2, with D possibly matching TRBD1 (6 bases). The CDR3 sequence is 13 residues long. The germline V gene has CDR1 MNHNS and CDR2 SASEGT. Trimming left V 8 bases short and J 4 bases short, with 14 bases between. The CDR3 loop is CASGGGWTYGYTF. The CDR3 nucleotides read TGTGCCAGCGGCGGGGGCTGGACCTATGGCTACACCTTC.

The rearrangement joins TRBV2 to TRBJ1-6, with 8 bases that match TRBD1. The CDR3 totals 15 residues. Trimming at V came to 2 bases and at J to 10 bases, leaving 7 bases not matched to a gene. The germline gives CDR1 SNHLY, CDR2 FYNNEI. The CDR3 here is CASSERDRSGSPLHF. CDR3 nucleotide sequence: TGTGCCAGCAGTGAACGGGACAGGTCTGGATCACCCCTCCACTTT.

The chain employs TRBV19 and TRBJ1-2; TRBD1 matches at 7 bases. Trimming took 5 bases from V and 0 from J; bases not matched to a gene: 18. Germline CDR1 is LNHDA and CDR2 is SQIVND (reference sequence). The CDR3 is 19 amino acids. The CDR3 nucleotides are TGTGCCAGTAGTGTGCAGGGGGATGGGGCAGTGTATCCTAACTATGGCTACACCTTC. This codes for CASSVQGDGAVYPNYGYTF. The whole variable domain, remainder taken from reference TRBV19 and TRBJ1-2, is DGGITQSPKYLFRKEGQNVTLSCEQNLNHDAMYWYRQDPGQGLRLIYYSQIVNDFQKGDIAEGYSVSREKKESFPLTVTSAQKNPTAFYLCASSVQGDGAVYPNYGYTFGSGTRLTVV.

The chain recombines TRBV7-9 with TRBJ2-1; the match to TRBD2 covers 9 bases. V dropped 2 bases and J dropped 6; count of bases not matched to a gene: 14. This CDR3 is built from 18 residues. CDR1 is SEHNR and CDR2 is FQNEAQ in the germline V gene (reference sequence). The CDR3 sequence is CASSLPPRLAGVGNEQFF. In DNA form, the CDR3 reads TGTGCCAGCAGCTTACCTCCCCGCTTAGCGGGGGTAGGCAATGAGCAGTTCTTC.